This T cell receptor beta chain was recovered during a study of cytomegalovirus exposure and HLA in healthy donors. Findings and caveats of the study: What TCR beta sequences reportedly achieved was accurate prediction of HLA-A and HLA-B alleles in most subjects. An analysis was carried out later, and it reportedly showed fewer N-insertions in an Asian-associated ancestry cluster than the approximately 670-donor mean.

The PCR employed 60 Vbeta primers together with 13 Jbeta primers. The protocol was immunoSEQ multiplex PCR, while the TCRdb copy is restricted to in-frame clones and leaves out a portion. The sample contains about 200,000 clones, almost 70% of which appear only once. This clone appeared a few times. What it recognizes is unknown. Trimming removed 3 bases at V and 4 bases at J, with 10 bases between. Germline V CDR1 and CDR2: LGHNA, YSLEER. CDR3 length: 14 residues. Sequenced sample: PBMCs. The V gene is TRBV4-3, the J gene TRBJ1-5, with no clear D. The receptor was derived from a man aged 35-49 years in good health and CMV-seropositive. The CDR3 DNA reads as TGCGCCAGCAGCCAGGGAGTGGGTAATCAGCCCCAGCATTTT. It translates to CASSQGVGNQPQHF.